This T cell receptor (beta chain) was obtained from a study of response to subunit inactivated influenza vaccine. After removal of 2 bases from V and 5 bases from J, the junction contained 5 bases not matched to a gene. Germline V gene sequence: CDR1 SGHNT, CDR2 YYREEE (reference sequence). CDR3 length equals 15 residues. Using its own MiXCR run on the RT-PCR reads, TCRdb lists one record per CDR3 protein. The sample yields roughly 190,000 distinct CDR3 sequences, approximately 15% seen once. The specimen comprised CD8+ T cells sorted from PBMCs, sampled roughly 5 days after vaccination. This chain uses TRBV5-4 with TRBJ2-5, with 11 bases fitting TRBD2. The receptor comes from a man between 45 and 60 years old who received an inactivated influenza vaccine. DNA for the CDR3: TGTGCCAGCAGCTTCAGACTAGCGGGACTGGAGACCCAGTACTTC. Translated: CASSFRLAGLETQYF. The full variable domain, its missing parts supplied by reference TRBV5-4 and TRBJ2-5, is ETGVTQSPTHLIKTRGQQVTLRCSSQSGHNTVSWYQQALGQGPQFIFQYYREEENGRGNFPPRFSGLQFPNYSSELNVNALELDDSALYLCASSFRLAGLETQYFGPGTRLLVL.